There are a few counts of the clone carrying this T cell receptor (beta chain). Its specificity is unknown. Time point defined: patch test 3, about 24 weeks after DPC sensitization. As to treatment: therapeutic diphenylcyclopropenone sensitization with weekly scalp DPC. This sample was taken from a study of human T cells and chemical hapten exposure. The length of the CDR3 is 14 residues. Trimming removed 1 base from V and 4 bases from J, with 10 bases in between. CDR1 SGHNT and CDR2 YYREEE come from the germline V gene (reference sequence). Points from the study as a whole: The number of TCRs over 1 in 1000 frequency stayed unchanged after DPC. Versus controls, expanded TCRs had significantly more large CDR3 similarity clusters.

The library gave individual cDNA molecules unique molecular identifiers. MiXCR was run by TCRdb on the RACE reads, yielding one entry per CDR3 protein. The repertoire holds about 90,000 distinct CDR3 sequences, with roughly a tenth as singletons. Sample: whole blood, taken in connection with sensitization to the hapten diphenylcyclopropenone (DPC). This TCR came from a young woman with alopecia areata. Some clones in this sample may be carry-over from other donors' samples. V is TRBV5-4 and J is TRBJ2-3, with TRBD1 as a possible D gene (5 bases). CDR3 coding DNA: TGTGCCAGCAGCTTGACAGGTCGGGCAGATACGCAGTATTTT. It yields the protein CASSLTGRADTQYF.